This T cell receptor (beta chain) derives from a study of blood T cell repertoires in COVID-19. Study summary: Material from acute and convalescent COVID-19 was sourced from the United States, Italy and Spain. PBMCs, B-cell-depleted T cells, or T cells were the source of the cDNA or gDNA that made up the material.

This clone is a singleton in its sample. This table comes from immunoSEQ multiplex PCR, and its TCRdb copy is limited to in-frame clones, with some not included. The data show some 210,000 clones, roughly 86% seen once. With 4 bases removed from V and 0 bases from J, the gap between germline ends came to 15 bases. The CDR3 consists of 16 residues. Germline V gene data show CDR1 as SGHKS and CDR2 as YYEKEE (reference sequence). The chain is built from TRBV5-5 and TRBJ2-3; D may be TRBD1 (5 bases). This sequence originates from a woman aged 35 to 49 with acute or convalescent COVID-19. The sequenced sample was peripheral blood. The CDR3 sequence: CASSPPLTGSTDTQYF. As DNA, the CDR3 is TGTGCCAGCAGCCCTCCTCTAACAGGTAGCACAGATACGCAGTATTTT.